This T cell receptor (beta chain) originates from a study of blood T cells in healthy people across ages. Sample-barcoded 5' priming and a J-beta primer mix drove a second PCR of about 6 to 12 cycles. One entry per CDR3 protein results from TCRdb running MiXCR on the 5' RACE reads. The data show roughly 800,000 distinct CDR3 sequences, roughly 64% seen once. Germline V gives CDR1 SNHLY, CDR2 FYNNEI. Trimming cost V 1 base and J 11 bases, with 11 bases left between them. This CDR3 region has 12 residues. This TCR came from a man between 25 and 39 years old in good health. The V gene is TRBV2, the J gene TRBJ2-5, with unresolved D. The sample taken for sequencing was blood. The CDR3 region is CASSEGLPNQYF. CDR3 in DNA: TGTGCCAGCAGTGAAGGGTTGCCTAATCAGTACTTC.